This is a list of T cell receptor beta chains from one sample in a study of T cells in Graves' hyperthyroidism and ophthalmopathy. Via MiXCR, TCRdb re-called the multiplex PCR reads, giving one row per CDR3 protein. This repertoire shows hundreds of thousands of distinct CDR3 sequences, about 16% found once; its top ten account for roughly 3.4%. The sequenced material came from blood. The receptors stem from a middle-aged woman with Graves' ophthalmopathy. The CDR3 runs from the conserved cysteine through the conserved F or W. D genes are given only for firm matches. Clone size is not always given. Where it is, it says once, few, many or a class for expanded clones.

d_call,j_call,cdr3_length,clone_size,v_call,cdr3_nt,cdr3_aa
-,TRBJ1-2,13,-,TRBV12-3/TRBV12-4,TGTGCCAGCAGTTGGAATACGAACTATGGCTACACCTTC,CASSWNTNYGYTF
TRBD1,TRBJ1-4,16,many,TRBV6-1,TGTGCCAGCAGGCCAGGGGGAGCATTAACTAATGAAAAACTGTTTTTT,CASRPGGALTNEKLFF
TRBD1,TRBJ2-5,16,-,TRBV7-9,TGTGCCAGCAGCTTACTCCCCAGGGGGCTCAAGAAGACCCAGTACTTC,CASSLLPRGLKKTQYF
-,TRBJ1-1,17,-,TRBV4-1,TGCGCCAGCAGCCAAGATCCCCCAGGTAGGGGGAAGACTGAAGCTTTCTTT,CASSQDPPGRGKTEAFF
TRBD1,TRBJ1-5,13,-,TRBV18,TGTGCCAGCTCCCAGGGGGTTGAGTCGCCCCAGCATTTT,CASSQGVESPQHF
-,TRBJ2-1,15,many,TRBV7-8,TGTGCCAGCAGCCCCCGGGACATCGGATACAATGAGCAGTTCTTC,CASSPRDIGYNEQFF
-,TRBJ1-5,13,-,TRBV6-1,TGTGCCAGCAGTGACCTCTGTACCGAGCCCCAGCATTTT,CASSDLCTEPQHF
-,TRBJ2-7,13,many,TRBV5-1,TGCGCCAGCAGCTCTCGTGGGGGCAACGAGCAGTACTTC,CASSSRGGNEQYF
-,TRBJ1-1,13,few,TRBV19,TGTGCCAGTAGTTACACAGGGAGCACTGAAGCTTTCTTT,CASSYTGSTEAFF
TRBD1,TRBJ1-3,14,many,TRBV29-1,TGCAGCGTTGGCTCGACAGGGGGCGGAAACACCATATATTTT,CSVGSTGGGNTIYF
-,TRBJ2-7,14,many,TRBV27,TGTGCCAGCAGTTTATCCATCGGAGGGTTAGAGCAGTACTTC,CASSLSIGGLEQYF
TRBD1,TRBJ1-5,15,few,TRBV6-1,TGTGCCAGCAGCTCGACAGGGAAAGGAGGTCAGCCCCAGCATTTT,CASSSTGKGGQPQHF
-,TRBJ2-3,13,-,TRBV29-1,TGCAGCGTTGCGATGCGAAGCACAGATACGCAGTATTTT,CSVAMRSTDTQYF
-,TRBJ2-7,14,many,TRBV28,TGTGCCAGCAGTTTCACGGGATTTACCTACGAGCAGTACTTC,CASSFTGFTYEQYF
TRBD1,TRBJ1-5,14,few,TRBV10-3,TGTGCCACCTCGGGACAGGGGAACAATCAGCCCCAGCATTTT,CATSGQGNNQPQHF
TRBD1,TRBJ1-1,15,few,TRBV10-2,TGCGCCAGCAGTGATATGGGACAGGGGAACACTGAAGCTTTCTTT,CASSDMGQGNTEAFF
TRBD2,TRBJ2-7,14,few,TRBV20-1,TGCAGCGCACCCAAAGCGGGGGAACCCTACGAGCAGTACTTC,CSAPKAGEPYEQYF
-,TRBJ1-6,16,-,TRBV5-1,TGCGCCAGCAGCTTGGTCGAGGGCTCCTATAATTCACCCCTCCACTTT,CASSLVEGSYNSPLHF
TRBD1,TRBJ1-6,16,many,TRBV7-8,TGTGCCAGCAGCCAGGGGGCCGGGACTAAGGGTTCACCCCTCCACTTT,CASSQGAGTKGSPLHF
-,TRBJ1-5,15,many,TRBV30,TGTGCCTGGTCCCTTGGGGGAAATAGCAATCAGCCCCAGCATTTT,CAWSLGGNSNQPQHF
-,TRBJ2-1,15,-,TRBV7-3,TGTGCCAGCAGCTTAATTGCGGGAACCTACAATGAGCAGTTCTTC,CASSLIAGTYNEQFF
-,TRBJ1-1,17,many,TRBV6-1,TGTGCCAGCAGCCCTCTCACGAGTTCTGACGGGGCCACTGAAGCTTTCTTT,CASSPLTSSDGATEAFF
-,TRBJ2-5,12,few,TRBV20-1,TGCAGTGCTAAGGGCCGGATAGAGACCCAGTACTTC,CSAKGRIETQYF
TRBD1,TRBJ2-2,18,-,TRBV6-5,TGTGCCAGCAGTTACTATTTTGGGGACAGCGCGAACACCGGGGAGCTGTTTTTT,CASSYYFGDSANTGELFF
-,TRBJ2-1,12,once,TRBV2,TGTGCCAGCAGTCCTACTAGCAGTGAGCAGTCCTTC,CASSPTSSEQSF
-,TRBJ1-5,13,many,TRBV2,TGTGCCAGCAGTGAAGCATGGACTCAGCCCCAGCATTTT,CASSEAWTQPQHF
-,TRBJ2-1,14,-,TRBV29-1,TGCAGCGTTGAATTGTCTAGCTTTTACAATGAGCAGTTCTTC,CSVELSSFYNEQFF
TRBD2,TRBJ2-2,13,few,TRBV29-1,TGCAGCGTTGAGGGGGGGGGTACCGGGGAGCTGTTTTTT,CSVEGGGTGELFF
-,TRBJ1-5,13,many,TRBV3-1,TGTGCCAGCAGCCAAGGGAGGGGTCAGCCCCAGCATTTT,CASSQGRGQPQHF
-,TRBJ1-5,14,once,TRBV19,TGTGCCAGTAGTATGCCCCTGGTAGGACAGCCCCAGCATTTT,CASSMPLVGQPQHF
-,TRBJ1-5,14,many,TRBV6-1,TGTGCCAGCAGTGAAACAGGAGTGGGTCAGCCCCAGCATTTT,CASSETGVGQPQHF
TRBD1,TRBJ2-3,13,many,TRBV20-1,TGCAGTGCCTGGACAGGCGACACAGATACGCAGTATTTT,CSAWTGDTDTQYF
-,TRBJ2-6,16,many,TRBV28,TGTGCCACCCACCCGGCCGGGGACTCTGGGGCCAACGTCCTGACTTTC,CATHPAGDSGANVLTF
TRBD1,TRBJ1-3,13,many,TRBV30,TGTGCCTGGATTACAGGGGGCGCGGACACCATATATTTT,CAWITGGADTIYF
TRBD2,TRBJ2-3,14,many,TRBV20-1,TGCAGTGCCAGTACTAGCGGGAGAACAGATACGCAGTATTTT,CSASTSGRTDTQYF
TRBD2,TRBJ2-1,15,few,TRBV4-1,TGCGCCAGCAGCCAAAGCGAGCGGGGTTTTGTTGAGCAGTTCTTC,CASSQSERGFVEQFF
TRBD1,TRBJ2-2,14,many,TRBV20-1,TGCAGTGCTAGAGGGACAGGGGTCACCGGGGAGCTGTTTTTT,CSARGTGVTGELFF
-,TRBJ1-1,15,-,TRBV9,TGTGCCAGCAGCCCCCATGGGGGTGGGAACACTGAAGCTTTCTTT,CASSPHGGGNTEAFF
-,TRBJ1-4,14,few,TRBV19,TGTGCCAGTACCCCCAGGGGTCCTAATGAAAAACTGTTTTTT,CASTPRGPNEKLFF
-,TRBJ1-6,13,few,TRBV27,TGTGCCAGCAGGGGGGGGGGAAATTCACCCCTCCACTTT,CASRGGGNSPLHF
-,TRBJ1-1,15,many,TRBV5-1,TGCGCCAGCAGCGTACAACAGGTTATGAACACTGAAGCTTTCTTT,CASSVQQVMNTEAFF
TRBD2,TRBJ2-1,15,few,TRBV28,TGTACTACCCCCTCTGGCGGGAGATTGGACAATGAGCAGTTCTTC,CTTPSGGRLDNEQFF
-,TRBJ1-2,12,few,TRBV12-3/TRBV12-4,TGTGCCAGCAGTTTAGTTCAGGGTTTTTACACCTTC,CASSLVQGFYTF
TRBD2,TRBJ2-1,17,-,TRBV5-1,TGCGCCAGCAGCTCCCAACCAGGACTAGCGGGAACCAATGAGCAGTTCTTC,CASSSQPGLAGTNEQFF
-,TRBJ1-5,11,-,TRBV2,TGTGCCAGCAGTGAAGGTGCGTCCCAGCATTTT,CASSEGASQHF
-,TRBJ1-2,13,-,TRBV20-1,TGCAGTACTCCAAAGGGGACGACGGGTGGCTACACCTTC,CSTPKGTTGGYTF
-,TRBJ2-3,14,many,TRBV11-2,TGTGCCAGCAGCTTGAACGGGGGGCCTGATACGCAGTATTTT,CASSLNGGPDTQYF
-,TRBJ2-5,15,many,TRBV27,TGTGCCAGCAGTTCGTTAAGGGGGACGGGGGAGACCCAGTACTTC,CASSSLRGTGETQYF
TRBD1,TRBJ2-1,11,many,TRBV30,TGTGCCTGGAGTTGGACAGGGGGTCAGTTCTTC,CAWSWTGGQFF
-,TRBJ2-2,15,few,TRBV4-1,TGCGCCAGCAGCCAGTACGGGCCCGAGGACGGGGAGCTGTTTTTT,CASSQYGPEDGELFF
-,TRBJ1-4,17,-,TRBV27,TGTGCCAGCAGTTCCCATGGGAGGAGGGGGGGTAATGAAAAACTGTTTTTT,CASSSHGRRGGNEKLFF
-,TRBJ1-5,12,few,TRBV19,TGTGCCAGTAGTATTAGCCTCCAGCCCCAGCATTTT,CASSISLQPQHF
-,TRBJ1-5,13,many,TRBV30,TGTGCCTGGAGTCGAGGGACCGATCAGCCCCAGCATTTT,CAWSRGTDQPQHF
-,TRBJ2-6,13,few,TRBV25-1,TGTGCCACAGGGGTCGCTGGGGCCAACGTCCTGACTTTC,CATGVAGANVLTF
TRBD1,TRBJ2-7,14,many,TRBV7-8,TGTGCCAGCAGGGGGACAGGGGGGGCGTACGAGCAGTACTTC,CASRGTGGAYEQYF
TRBD2,TRBJ2-7,16,many,TRBV7-2,TGTGCCAGCAGCGTTGATAGTAGCGGGAGGTTTTACGAGCAGTACTTC,CASSVDSSGRFYEQYF